One and the same sample provided the 6 T cell receptor beta chains below, sequenced in a study of shared clonotypes between healthy human individuals. Using immunoSEQ multiplex PCR, the repertoire was profiled, and TCRdb retains in-frame clones only, with some absent. Of roughly 2,000,000 clones listed, roughly 95% are singletons. Naive CD8 cells lacked CD45RO, underwent positive selection for CCR7 and left out terminally differentiated effector memory CD45RA+ cells. The sequenced sample was naive CD8+ T cells from PBMCs. Every receptor here comes from a man aged 18 to 30 in good health. Some clones in this sample may be carry-over from other donors' samples.

The chain recombines TRBV4-1 with TRBJ1-5; possibly TRBD1 for D (6 bases). The CDR3 sequence is 16 residues long. CDR1 MGHRA and CDR2 YSYEKL come from the germline V gene. V lost 1 base to trimming and J lost 3 bases, with 13 bases between them. CDR3 in amino acids: CASSQGRGGANQPQHF. In nucleotides, the CDR3 is TGCGCCAGCAGCCAAGGGCGGGGGGGGGCCAATCAGCCCCAGCATTTT.

V gene TRBV9 combines with J gene TRBJ2-7; no firm D call. Germline loops: CDR1 SGDLS, CDR2 YYNGEE. Trimming pared 3 bases from V and 2 bases from J, leaving 9 bases between. This CDR3 has 13 amino acids. The CDR3 sequence is CASSAHTAYEQYF. In nucleotides, the CDR3 is TGTGCCAGCAGCGCCCACACAGCCTACGAGCAGTACTTC.

The genes are TRBV5-5 and TRBJ2-7, with 11 nucleotides matching TRBD2. The CDR3 runs to 17 residues. After removal of 0 bases from V and 9 bases from J, the junction contained 14 bases not matched to a gene. From germline, CDR1 is SGHKS and CDR2 YYEKEE (reference sequence). Written as DNA, the CDR3 is TGTGCCAGCAGCTTGGATACAGGGTGGCTAGCGGGAGGAAGGCAGTACTTC. Translating gives CASSLDTGWLAGGRQYF.

The chain couples TRBV7-3 to TRBJ2-1; 8 bases line up with TRBD2. Germline V gives CDR1 SGHTA, CDR2 FQGTGA. This CDR3 has 13 amino acids. The V and J ends lost 7 bases and 9 bases, in that order; junction bases with no gene match: 8. CDR3 nucleotides: TGTGCCAGCACCCCGGGGGGGACCGCTGAGCAGTTCTTC. Amino acids: CASTPGGTAEQFF.

The CDR3 nucleotides read TGTGCCAGCCAGGATACAGGATACAATCAGCCCCAGCATTTT. Translation gives CASQDTGYNQPQHF. V usage is TRBV6-1 and J usage is TRBJ1-5; weak D call: TRBD1 (5 bases). The CDR3 runs to 14 residues. Trimming took off 8 bases at V and 3 bases at J, with 14 bases between the two ends. The germline gives CDR1 MNHNS, CDR2 SASEGT.

CDR3 sequence (DNA): TGTGCCAGCAGTATCCGGGACAGGAGACACGAGCAGTACTTC. Its translation is CASSIRDRRHEQYF. The rearrangement uses TRBV27 and TRBJ2-7, with TRBD1 identical over 8 bases. The V gene end was trimmed by 5 bases and the J gene end by 5 bases; junction bases not matched to a gene: 8. This CDR3 spans 14 amino acids. In germline, CDR1 is MNHEY, CDR2 SMNVEV (reference sequence).